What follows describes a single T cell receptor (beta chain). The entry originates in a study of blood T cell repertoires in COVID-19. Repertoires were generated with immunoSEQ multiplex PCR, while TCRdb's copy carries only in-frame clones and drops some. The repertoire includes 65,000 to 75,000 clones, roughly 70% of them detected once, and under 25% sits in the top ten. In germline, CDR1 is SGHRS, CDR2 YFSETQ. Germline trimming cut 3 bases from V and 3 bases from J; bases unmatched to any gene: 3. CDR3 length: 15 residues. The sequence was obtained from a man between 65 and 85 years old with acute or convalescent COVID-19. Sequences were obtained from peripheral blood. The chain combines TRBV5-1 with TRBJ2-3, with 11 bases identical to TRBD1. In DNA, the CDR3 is TGCGCCAGCAGCTCCGGGACAGGGGGGACAGATACGCAGTATTTT. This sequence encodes CASSSGTGGTDTQYF.